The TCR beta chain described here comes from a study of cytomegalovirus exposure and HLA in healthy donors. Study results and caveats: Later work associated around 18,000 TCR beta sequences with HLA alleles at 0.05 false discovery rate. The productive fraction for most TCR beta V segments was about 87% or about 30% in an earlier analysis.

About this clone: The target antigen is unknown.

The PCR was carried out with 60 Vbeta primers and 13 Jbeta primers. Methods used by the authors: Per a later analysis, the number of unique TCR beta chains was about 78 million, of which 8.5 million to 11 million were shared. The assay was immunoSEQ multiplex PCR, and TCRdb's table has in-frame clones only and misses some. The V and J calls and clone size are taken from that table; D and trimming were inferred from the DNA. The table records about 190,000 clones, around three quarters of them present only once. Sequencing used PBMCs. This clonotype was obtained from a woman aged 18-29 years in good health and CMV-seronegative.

The CDR3: CASSFKGADNSPLHF. The CDR3 DNA is TGTGCCAGCAGTTTTAAGGGGGCGGATAATTCACCCCTCCACTTT. The chain employs TRBV6-5 and TRBJ1-6, with 7 bases aligning to TRBD1. CDR3 length: 15 amino acids. CDR1 MNHEY and CDR2 SVGAGI come from the germline V gene. V was clipped by 4 bases and J by 5 bases; unmatched bases: 5.